A selection of T cell receptor beta chains follows, all from one sample in a study of Ad26.COV2.S vaccination and SARS-CoV-2 variants. Data came from immunoSEQ multiplex PCR; TCRdb stores just in-frame clones and leaves some out. Of approximately 420,000 clones in the sample, 70% to 90% are singletons; the top ten hold about 3.6%. Sequenced here: peripheral blood, sampled in a trial of Ad26.COV2.S vaccine versus placebo. The receptors derive from a person between 18 and 59 years old who received the Ad26.COV2.S COVID-19 vaccine or a placebo. CDR3s include the opening cysteine and the closing phenylalanine or tryptophan. The order of the fields is V gene, clone size, D gene, J gene, CDR3 DNA, CDR3 protein. The D gene is left open where the match is weak. Rows may omit the clone size; those that give it use once, few, many or a size class.

TRBV7-2	-	-	TRBJ1-2	TGTGCCAGCAGCTTAGGGGGGGGGATCCCTGGGTATGGCTACACCTTC	CASSLGGGIPGYGYTF
TRBV6-5	once	TRBD1	TRBJ2-7	TGTGCCAGCAGACAGGGGGTCGGGTACGAGCAGTACTTC	CASRQGVGYEQYF
TRBV5-8	-	TRBD1	TRBJ1-1	TGTGCCAGCAGCTTGGGGGACAGGGGCATGAACACTGAAGCTTTCTTT	CASSLGDRGMNTEAFF
TRBV5-6	-	-	TRBJ2-7	TGTGCCAGCAGCTTGGTCACAGGAGAGACCTACGAGCAGTACTTC	CASSLVTGETYEQYF
TRBV7-2	-	TRBD2	TRBJ2-7	TGTGCCAGCAGCTTTAGCGGGGGGAGGAACGAGCAGTACTTC	CASSFSGGRNEQYF
TRBV7-6	-	TRBD1	TRBJ1-1	TGTGCCAGCAGCTATGCACTCTGGACAGGGGTGAACACTGAAGCTTTCTTT	CASSYALWTGVNTEAFF
TRBV6-1	-	-	TRBJ2-2	TGTGCCAGCAGTGACCTTGACAGGGAGGACACCGGGGAGCTGTTTTTT	CASSDLDREDTGELFF
TRBV6-6	-	-	TRBJ1-1	TGTGCCAGCAGCCGATCCTCCGACGGGGGGAGGACTGAAGCTTTCTTT	CASSRSSDGGRTEAFF
TRBV5-4	once	-	TRBJ1-6	TGTGCCAGCAGCAAAGACAGAAATTCACCCCTCCACTTT	CASSKDRNSPLHF
TRBV7-2	-	-	TRBJ1-3	TGTGCCAGCAGCTTGGTCAGGCGACCAAACACCATATATTTT	CASSLVRRPNTIYF
TRBV19	-	TRBD1	TRBJ1-4	TGTGCCAGTACTAGGACAGGGGAGGAAAAACTGTTTTTT	CASTRTGEEKLFF
TRBV3-1/TRBV3-2	-	-	TRBJ1-2	TGTGCCAGCAGCCCTACGTCGGGGGACTATGGCTACACCTTC	CASSPTSGDYGYTF
TRBV7-6	-	TRBD1	TRBJ1-1	TGTGCCAGCAGCACTACAGGGGGCGCGATCTCTGAAGCTTTCTTT	CASSTTGGAISEAFF